This TCR beta chain was obtained from a study of blood T cell repertoires in COVID-19. Overall study context: COVID-19 samples, acute and convalescent, were from the United States, Italy and Spain. The analysed material was cDNA or gDNA that came from T cells, B-cell-depleted T cells, or PBMCs.

This CDR3 has 13 residues. The V end lost 3 bases, the J end lost 6 bases, and 11 bases lay between the germline ends. CDR1 is SGHTA, CDR2 FQGTGA, per germline. Profiling relied on immunoSEQ multiplex PCR, and the TCRdb table lists in-frame clones only, not all of them. This table has 150,000 to 200,000 clones, 76% appearing once. Participants were aged about 18 to 89 years from approximately 24 US areas. The study assigned cohorts using participant-reported clinical history. This TCR derives from a woman between 50 and 59 years old with acute COVID-19. The J gene is TRBJ1-1, the V gene TRBV7-3; maybe TRBD1 (6 bases). The source material was PBMCs or T cells enriched from blood (not recorded which). CDR3 region: CASSLTGVAEAFF. The CDR3, as DNA: TGTGCCAGCAGCTTGACAGGTGTCGCTGAAGCTTTCTTT. Together with reference TRBV7-3 and TRBJ1-1, the CDR3 gives the full variable domain: GAGVSQTPSNKVTEKGKYVELRCDPISGHTALYWYRQSLGQGPEFLIYFQGTGAADDSGLPNDRFFAVRPEGSVSTLKIQRTERGDSAVYLCASSLTGVAEAFFGQGTRLTVV.